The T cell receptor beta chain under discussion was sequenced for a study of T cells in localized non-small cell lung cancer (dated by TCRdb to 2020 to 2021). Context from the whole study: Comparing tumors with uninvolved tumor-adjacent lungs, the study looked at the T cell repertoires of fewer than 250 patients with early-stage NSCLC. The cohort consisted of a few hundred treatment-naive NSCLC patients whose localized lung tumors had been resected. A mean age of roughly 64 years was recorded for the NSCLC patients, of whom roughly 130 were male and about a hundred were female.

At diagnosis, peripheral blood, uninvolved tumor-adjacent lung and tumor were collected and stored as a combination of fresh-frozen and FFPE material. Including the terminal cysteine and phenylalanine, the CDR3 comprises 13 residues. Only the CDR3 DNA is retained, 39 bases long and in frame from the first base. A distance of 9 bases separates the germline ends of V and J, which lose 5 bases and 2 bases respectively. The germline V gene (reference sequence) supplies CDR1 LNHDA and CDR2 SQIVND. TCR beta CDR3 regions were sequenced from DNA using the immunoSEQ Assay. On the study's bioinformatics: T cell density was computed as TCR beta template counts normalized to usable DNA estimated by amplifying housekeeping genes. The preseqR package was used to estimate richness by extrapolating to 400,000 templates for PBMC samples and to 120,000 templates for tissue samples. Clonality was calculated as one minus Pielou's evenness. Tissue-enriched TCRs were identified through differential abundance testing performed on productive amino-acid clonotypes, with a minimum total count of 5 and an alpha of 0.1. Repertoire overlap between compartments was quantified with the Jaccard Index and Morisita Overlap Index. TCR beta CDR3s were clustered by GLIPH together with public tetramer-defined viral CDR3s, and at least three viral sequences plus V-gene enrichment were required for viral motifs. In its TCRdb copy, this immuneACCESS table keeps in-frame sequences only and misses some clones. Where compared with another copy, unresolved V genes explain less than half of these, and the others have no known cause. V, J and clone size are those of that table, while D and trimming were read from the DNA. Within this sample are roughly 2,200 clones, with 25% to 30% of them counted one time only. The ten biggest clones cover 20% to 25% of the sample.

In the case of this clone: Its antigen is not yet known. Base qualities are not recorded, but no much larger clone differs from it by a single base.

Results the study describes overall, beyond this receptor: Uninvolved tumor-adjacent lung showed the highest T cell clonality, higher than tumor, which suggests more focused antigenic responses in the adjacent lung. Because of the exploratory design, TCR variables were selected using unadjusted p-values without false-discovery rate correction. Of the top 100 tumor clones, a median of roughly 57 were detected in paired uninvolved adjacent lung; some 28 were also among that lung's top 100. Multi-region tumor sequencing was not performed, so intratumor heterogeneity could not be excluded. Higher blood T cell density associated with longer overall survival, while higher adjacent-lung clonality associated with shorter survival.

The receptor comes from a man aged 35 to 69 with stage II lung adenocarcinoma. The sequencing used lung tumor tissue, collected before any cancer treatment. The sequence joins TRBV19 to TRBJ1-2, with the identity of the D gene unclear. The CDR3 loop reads CASSGRANYGYTF. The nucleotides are TGTGCCAGTAGTGGGAGGGCCAACTATGGCTACACCTTC.